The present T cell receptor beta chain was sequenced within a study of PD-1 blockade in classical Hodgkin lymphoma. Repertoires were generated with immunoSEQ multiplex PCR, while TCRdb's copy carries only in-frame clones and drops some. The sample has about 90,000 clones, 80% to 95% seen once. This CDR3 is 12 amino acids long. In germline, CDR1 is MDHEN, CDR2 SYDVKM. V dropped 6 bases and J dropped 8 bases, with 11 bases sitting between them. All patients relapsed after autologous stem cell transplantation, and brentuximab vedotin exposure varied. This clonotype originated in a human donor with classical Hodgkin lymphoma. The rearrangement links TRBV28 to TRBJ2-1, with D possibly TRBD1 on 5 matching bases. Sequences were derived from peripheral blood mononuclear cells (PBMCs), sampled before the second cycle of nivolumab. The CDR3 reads CASSVDTDEQFF. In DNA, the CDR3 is TGTGCCAGCAGCGTGGACACGGATGAGCAGTTCTTC. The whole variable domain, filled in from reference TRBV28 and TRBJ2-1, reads DVKVTQSSRYLVKRTGEKVFLECVQDMDHENMFWYRQDPGLGLRLIYFSYDVKMKEKGDIPEGYSVSREKKERFSLILESASTNQTSMYLCASSVDTDEQFFGPGTRLTVL.